Listed below are T cell receptor beta chains from one sample, sequenced in a study of CD8 T cells in Susac syndrome. TCRdb reprocessed the immunoSEQ multiplex PCR reads with MiXCR, giving one entry per CDR3 protein. The table includes about 150,000 distinct CDR3 sequences, around 95% detected once. What was sequenced was CD8+ T cells from PBMCs. The source is a human donor with multiple sclerosis. Both conserved end residues are part of each CDR3. The order of the fields is D gene, J gene, V gene, clone size, CDR3 DNA, CDR3 protein. A D gene is named only where the DNA matches it firmly. Part of the rows lack a size; the others show once, few, many or a class for expanded clones.

>-|TRBJ1-1|TRBV30|once
TGTGCCTGGAGGCTCGCAGGGAACACTGAAGCTTTCTTT
CAWRLAGNTEAFF
>TRBD2|TRBJ2-1|TRBV20-1|-
TGCAGTGCTAGAGTACTAGCGGACGTCAATGAGCAGTTCTTC
CSARVLADVNEQFF
>TRBD1|TRBJ1-2|TRBV7-9|-
TGTGCCAGCAGCCCACCGGGACAGGGAAGTGGACCAGCTAACTATGGCTACACCTTC
CASSPPGQGSGPANYGYTF
>TRBD1|TRBJ2-5|TRBV9|-
TGTGCCAGCAGCCCTCGAACAGGGGAAAGGTGGGAGACCCAGTACTTC
CASSPRTGERWETQYF
>-|TRBJ2-1|TRBV7-9|-
TGTGCCAGCTTTTGGGACTTCGACAATGAGCAGTTCTTC
CASFWDFDNEQFF
>TRBD2|TRBJ2-1|TRBV7-9|-
TGTGCCAGCAGCCCCCAGGGAGGGCGGGCCAATGAGCAGTTCTTC
CASSPQGGRANEQFF
>-|TRBJ2-3|TRBV20-1|-
TGCAGTGCCGATGACACAGATACGCAGTATTTT
CSADDTDTQYF
>TRBD1|TRBJ1-4|TRBV3-1|-
TGTGCCAGCAGCCAAGAGGGGACAGAGAATGAAAAACTGTTTTTT
CASSQEGTENEKLFF
>TRBD1|TRBJ1-6|TRBV4-1|once
TGCGCCAGCAGCCAAGCAACCTCAGGGGGCCTCTATAATTCACCCCTCCACTTT
CASSQATSGGLYNSPLHF
>TRBD2|TRBJ2-1|TRBV12-5|-
TGTGCTAGTGGTCCCTGGACTAGCGGACCTTATAATGAGCAGTTCTTC
CASGPWTSGPYNEQFF
>TRBD1|TRBJ1-5|TRBV20-1|-
TGCAGTGCTAGAGAGCGACAGGGGAATCAGCCCCAGCATTTT
CSARERQGNQPQHF
>TRBD2|TRBJ2-5|TRBV7-9|-
TGTGCCAGCAGCCCCGAGACTAGCGGAGAGACCCAGTACTTC
CASSPETSGETQYF
>TRBD1|TRBJ1-2|TRBV29-1|-
TGCAGCGTTGAAACGGGACAGGGCTATGGCTACACCTTC
CSVETGQGYGYTF
>-|TRBJ2-1|TRBV5-1|-
TGCGCCAGCAGCTTGGCCTTTCGGGTGGTGGATGAGCAGTTCTTC
CASSLAFRVVDEQFF
>-|TRBJ1-1|TRBV2|-
TGTGCCAGCAGTGATCCACTTATTAGGGAAATGAACACTGAAGCTTTCTTT
CASSDPLIREMNTEAFF
>-|TRBJ2-3|TRBV9|-
TGTGCCAGCAGCGTAAGTGGTCTCCGGGATACGCAGTATTTT
CASSVSGLRDTQYF
>TRBD1|TRBJ2-3|TRBV27|-
TGTGCCAGCAGTCCTGTGGACAGGGTCACAGATACGCAGTATTTT
CASSPVDRVTDTQYF
>-|TRBJ2-2|TRBV12-3/TRBV12-4|once
TGTGCCAGCAGTTTCTTCGACACGAACACCGGGGAGCTGTTTTTT
CASSFFDTNTGELFF
>-|TRBJ2-7|TRBV2|-
TGTGCCAGCATTGCCCAGGGAAACGGCAGCTCCTACGAGCAGTACTTC
CASIAQGNGSSYEQYF
>TRBD2|TRBJ2-5|TRBV20-1|-
TGCAGTGCCCTACCGGGGGGATCAGAGACCCAGTACTTC
CSALPGGSETQYF
>-|TRBJ2-4|TRBV20-1|-
TGCAGTGCTAGCCTAGCACTAGCCAAAAACATTCAGTACTTC
CSASLALAKNIQYF
>TRBD2|TRBJ2-3|TRBV29-1|-
TGCAGCGTTGCGGGGACTAGCGGAAACCCTAGCACAGATACGCAGTATTTT
CSVAGTSGNPSTDTQYF
>-|TRBJ1-1|TRBV4-1|-
TGCGCCAGCAGCCTGCAGGACGGTAACACTGAAGCTTTCTTT
CASSLQDGNTEAFF
>-|TRBJ2-7|TRBV20-1|-
TGCAGTGCTAGGGAGACTAGTATCTACGAGCAGTACTTC
CSARETSIYEQYF
>-|TRBJ2-1|TRBV7-2|-
TGTGCCAGCAGCCCCTTGGGGGCAGGGGCAAATGAGCAGTTCTTC
CASSPLGAGANEQFF
>-|TRBJ1-6|TRBV7-9|-
TGTGCCAGCAGCTTAGCGACGGTCTCCTATAATTCACCCCTCCACTTT
CASSLATVSYNSPLHF
>-|TRBJ1-6|TRBV27|-
TGTGCCAGCAGTTTCAGGCAGGGAGGTAATTCACCCCTCCACTTT
CASSFRQGGNSPLHF
>TRBD1|TRBJ2-1|TRBV9|-
TGTGCCAGCAGCGTCGGCTGGGACAGGGACTACAATGAGCAGTTCTTC
CASSVGWDRDYNEQFF
>TRBD2|TRBJ2-5|TRBV29-1|-
TGCAGCGTTGAAGATCCCCGCGCGGGGGGGTTCCAAGAGACCCAGTACTTC
CSVEDPRAGGFQETQYF
>-|TRBJ2-1|TRBV12-3/TRBV12-4|-
TGTGCCAGCAGTTTTACCAGGGTCAATGAGCAGTTCTTC
CASSFTRVNEQFF
>-|TRBJ1-1|TRBV6-5|-
TGTGCCAGCAGTTACTCGTATTATGGGGTGGATGAAGCTTTCTTT
CASSYSYYGVDEAFF
>-|TRBJ1-6|TRBV5-1|-
TGCGCCAGCAGCCCACGTGGGGGGCGAAATTCACCCCTCCACTTT
CASSPRGGRNSPLHF
>-|TRBJ2-4|TRBV6-1|-
TGTGCCAGCGAGGGGGTGAAAAACATTCAGTACTTC
CASEGVKNIQYF
>-|TRBJ1-4|TRBV7-9|-
TGTGCCAGCAGTCCCGGGGCAGGGGAGGATGAAAAACTGTTTTTT
CASSPGAGEDEKLFF
>-|TRBJ2-3|TRBV7-7|-
TGTGCTAGTCGGCGTCAGGGCCTTTCCACAGATACGCAGTATTTT
CASRRQGLSTDTQYF
>TRBD1|TRBJ1-1|TRBV14|-
TGTGCCAGCACCGGAGGGGGCGCGTTCACTGAAGCTTTCTTT
CASTGGGAFTEAFF
>-|TRBJ1-2|TRBV15|once
TGTGCCACCAGCGATACAGGGAACTATGGCTACACCTTC
CATSDTGNYGYTF
>-|TRBJ1-1|TRBV30|-
TGTGCCTGGAGCCCCAGGAACACTGAAGCTTTCTTT
CAWSPRNTEAFF
>-|TRBJ2-3|TRBV20-1|-
TGCAGTGTTTCGTCGTGGGGGTCTAGCACAGATACGCAGTATTTT
CSVSSWGSSTDTQYF
>TRBD1|TRBJ1-3|TRBV9|-
TGTGCCAGCAACCCCGGACAGGTCTCTGGAAACACCATATATTTT
CASNPGQVSGNTIYF